This T cell receptor (beta chain) was recovered during a study of T cells in Graves' hyperthyroidism and ophthalmopathy. This clonotype was picked up many times. TCR beta CDR3 regions were amplified from RNA transcripts. An initial round of RT-PCR targeting the TCR CDR3 relied on the HTBI primer set. TCRdb re-analysed the multiplex PCR reads in MiXCR, keeping a single row per CDR3 protein. The repertoire holds around 180,000 distinct CDR3 sequences, over 15% seen once, with roughly 30% in the top ten. The CDR3 consists of 14 residues. CDR1 is SNHLY and CDR2 is FYNNEI in the germline V gene. The V gene end was trimmed by 4 bases and the J gene end by 9 bases; junction bases not matched to a gene: 6.

V is TRBV2 and J is TRBJ1-6; TRBD1 matches at 7 bases. The TCR sequence derives from a woman in her fifties or sixties with Graves' hyperthyroidism. Sequencing was performed on blood. CDR3 bases: TGTGCCAGCAGTGCCGATGACAGGGTTTCACCCCTCCACTTT. As protein: CASSADDRVSPLHF. The whole variable domain, filled in from reference TRBV2 and TRBJ1-6, reads EPEVTQTPSHQVTQMGQEVILRCVPISNHLYFYWYRQILGQKVEFLVSFYNNEISEKSEIFDDQFSVERPDGSNFTLKIRSTKLEDSAMYFCASSADDRVSPLHFGNGTRLTVT.